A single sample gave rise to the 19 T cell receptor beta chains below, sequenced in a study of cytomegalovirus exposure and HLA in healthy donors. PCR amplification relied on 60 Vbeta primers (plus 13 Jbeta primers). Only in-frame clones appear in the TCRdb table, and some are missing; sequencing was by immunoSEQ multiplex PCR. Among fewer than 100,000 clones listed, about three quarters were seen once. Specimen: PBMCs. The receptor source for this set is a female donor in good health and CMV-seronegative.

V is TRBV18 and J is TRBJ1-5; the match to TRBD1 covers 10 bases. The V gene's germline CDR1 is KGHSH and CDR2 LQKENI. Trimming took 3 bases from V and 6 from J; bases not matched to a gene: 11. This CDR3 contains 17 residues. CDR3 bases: TGTGCCAGCTCACCGCTGGACAGGGGGTCGACGGGTCAGCCCCAGCATTTT. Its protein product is CASSPLDRGSTGQPQHF.

CDR3 bases: TGTGCCTATGAACCGGGGTCCGGCAGATTCTTAACCCTCCACTTT. Its protein product is CAYEPGSGRFLTLHF. The V call is TRBV30, the J call TRBJ1-6; D is unresolved. Trimming shortened V by 7 bases and J by 14 bases, and 27 bases separated the two germline ends. Germline V lookup: CDR1 GTSNPN, CDR2 SVGIG (reference sequence). This CDR3 is 15 amino acids long.

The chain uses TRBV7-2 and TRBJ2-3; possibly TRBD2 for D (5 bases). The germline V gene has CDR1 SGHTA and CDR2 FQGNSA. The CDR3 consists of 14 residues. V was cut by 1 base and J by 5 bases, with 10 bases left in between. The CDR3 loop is CASSLEFSGDTQYF. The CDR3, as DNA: TGTGCCAGCAGCTTAGAATTCAGCGGAGATACGCAGTATTTT.

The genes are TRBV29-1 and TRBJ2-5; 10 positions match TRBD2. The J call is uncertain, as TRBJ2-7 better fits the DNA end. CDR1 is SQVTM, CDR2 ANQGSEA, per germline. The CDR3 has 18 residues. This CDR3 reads CSVEGFSGGSLRSYEQYF. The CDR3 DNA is TGCAGCGTTGAAGGTTTTAGCGGGGGGAGCTTACGCTCCTACGAGCAGTACTTC.

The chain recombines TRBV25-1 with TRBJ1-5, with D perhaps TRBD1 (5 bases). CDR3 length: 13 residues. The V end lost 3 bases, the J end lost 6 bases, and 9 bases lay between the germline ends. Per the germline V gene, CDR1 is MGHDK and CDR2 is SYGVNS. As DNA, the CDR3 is TGTGCCAGCAGTGAGACAGTAGGTCAGCCCCAGCATTTT. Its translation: CASSETVGQPQHF.

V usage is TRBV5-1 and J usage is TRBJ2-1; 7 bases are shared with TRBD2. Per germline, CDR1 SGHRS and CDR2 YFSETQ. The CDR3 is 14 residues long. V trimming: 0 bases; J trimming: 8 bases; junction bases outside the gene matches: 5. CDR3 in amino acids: CASSLGGSSDEQFF. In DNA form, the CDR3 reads TGCGCCAGCAGCTTGGGCGGGAGCTCGGATGAGCAGTTCTTC.

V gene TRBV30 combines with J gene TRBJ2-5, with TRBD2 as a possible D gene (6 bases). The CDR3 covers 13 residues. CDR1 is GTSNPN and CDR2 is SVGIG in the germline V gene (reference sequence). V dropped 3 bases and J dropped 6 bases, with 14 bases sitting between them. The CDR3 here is CAWSPGGRKTQYF. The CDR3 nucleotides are TGTGCCTGGAGCCCCGGGGGTAGGAAGACCCAGTACTTC.

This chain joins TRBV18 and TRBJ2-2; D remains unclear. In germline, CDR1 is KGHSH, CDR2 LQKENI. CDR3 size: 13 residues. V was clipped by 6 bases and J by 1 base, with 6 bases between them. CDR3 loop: CASSGGNTGELFF. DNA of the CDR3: TGTGCCAGCTCTGGCGGGAACACCGGGGAGCTGTTTTTT.

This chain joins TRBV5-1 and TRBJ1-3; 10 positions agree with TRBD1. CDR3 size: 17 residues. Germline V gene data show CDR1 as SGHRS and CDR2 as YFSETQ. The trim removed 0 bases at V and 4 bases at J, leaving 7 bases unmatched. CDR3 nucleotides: TGCGCCAGCAGCTTGGCTCAGGGACAGGGGACGGGAAACACCATATATTTT. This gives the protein CASSLAQGQGTGNTIYF.

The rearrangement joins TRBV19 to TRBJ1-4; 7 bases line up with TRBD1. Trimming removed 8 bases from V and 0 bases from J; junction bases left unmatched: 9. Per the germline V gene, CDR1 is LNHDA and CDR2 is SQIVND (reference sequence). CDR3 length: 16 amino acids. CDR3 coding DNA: TGTGCCAGTTGCAGGCAGGGGGTTGCAACTAATGAAAAACTGTTTTTT. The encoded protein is CASCRQGVATNEKLFF.

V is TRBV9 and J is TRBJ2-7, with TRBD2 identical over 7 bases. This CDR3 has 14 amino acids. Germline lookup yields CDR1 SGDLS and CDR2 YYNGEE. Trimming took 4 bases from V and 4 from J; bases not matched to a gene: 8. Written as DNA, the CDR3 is TGTGCCAGCAGCCCCGGGGGGTCCAGGTACGAGCAGTACTTC. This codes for CASSPGGSRYEQYF.

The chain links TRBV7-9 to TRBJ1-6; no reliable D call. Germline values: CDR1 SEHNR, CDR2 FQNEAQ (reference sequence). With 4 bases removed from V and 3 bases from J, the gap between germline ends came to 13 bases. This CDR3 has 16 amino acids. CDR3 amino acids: CASSSSGGFYNSPLHF. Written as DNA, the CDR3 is TGTGCCAGCAGCTCTTCCGGCGGTTTCTATAATTCACCCCTCCACTTT.

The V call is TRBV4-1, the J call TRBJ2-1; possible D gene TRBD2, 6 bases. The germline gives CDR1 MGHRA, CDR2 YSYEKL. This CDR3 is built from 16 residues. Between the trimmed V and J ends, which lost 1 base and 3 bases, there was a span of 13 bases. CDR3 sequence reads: CASSQAGTGNYNEQFF. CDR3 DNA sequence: TGCGCCAGCAGCCAAGCCGGGACTGGGAACTACAATGAGCAGTTCTTC.

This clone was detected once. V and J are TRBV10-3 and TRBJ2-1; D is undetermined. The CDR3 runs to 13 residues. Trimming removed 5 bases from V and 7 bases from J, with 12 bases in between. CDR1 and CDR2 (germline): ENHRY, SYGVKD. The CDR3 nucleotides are TGTGCCATCAGTCAAGACACCTTAAATGAGCAGTTCTTC. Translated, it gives CAISQDTLNEQFF.

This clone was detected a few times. CDR3 nucleotide sequence: TGCGCCAGCAGCCAAGATGGCAGGGGGTGGAACACCATATATTTT. It translates to CASSQDGRGWNTIYF. V and J are TRBV4-3 and TRBJ1-3; 7 bases are a match to TRBD1. Germline CDR1 is LGHNA and CDR2 is YSLEER. The J segment lost 7 bases and the V segment lost 0 bases, leaving 6 bases of the junction unmatched. This CDR3 is 15 amino acids long.

CDR3 nucleotides: TGCAGCGCCAAGCCGGGACAGGGGGGCTACGAGCAGTACTTC. It codes for CSAKPGQGGYEQYF. V gene TRBV29-1 combines with J gene TRBJ2-7, with TRBD1 matching over 11 bases. Germline CDR1 and CDR2: SQVTM and ANQGSEA. Losses at the gene ends were 7 bases for V and 3 bases for J; bases not matched to a gene: 8. This CDR3 is 14 amino acids long.

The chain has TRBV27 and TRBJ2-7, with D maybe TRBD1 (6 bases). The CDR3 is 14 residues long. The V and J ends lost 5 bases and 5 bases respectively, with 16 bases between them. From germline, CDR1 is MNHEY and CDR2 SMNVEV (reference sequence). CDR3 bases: TGTGCCAGCAGTATACAGGGTTCGATCGACGAGCAGTACTTC. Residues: CASSIQGSIDEQYF.

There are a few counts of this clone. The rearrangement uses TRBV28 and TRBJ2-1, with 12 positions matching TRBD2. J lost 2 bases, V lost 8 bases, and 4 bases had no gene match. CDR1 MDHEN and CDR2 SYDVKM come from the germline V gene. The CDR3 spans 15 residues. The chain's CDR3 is CASYSSGRAYNEQFF. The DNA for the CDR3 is TGTGCCAGCTACTCTAGCGGGAGGGCCTACAATGAGCAGTTCTTC.

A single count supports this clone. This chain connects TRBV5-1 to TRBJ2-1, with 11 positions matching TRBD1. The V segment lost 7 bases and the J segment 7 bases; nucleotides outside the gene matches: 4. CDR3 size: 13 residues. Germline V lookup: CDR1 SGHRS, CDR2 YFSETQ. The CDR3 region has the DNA TGCGCCAGCGGACAGGGGGCTGAAAATGAGCAGTTCTTC. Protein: CASGQGAENEQFF.